This T cell receptor (beta chain) emerged from a study of T cells after yellow fever vaccination. Overall study context: Fractions of low cell number were prepared using SMART-Seq v4 Ultra Low Input.

TCRdb re-analysed the 5' RACE reads in MiXCR, keeping a single row per CDR3 protein. Found here are some 550,000 distinct CDR3 sequences, about 19% of them singletons; the top ten hold roughly an eighth. Study results and caveats: Post-booster repertoires contained most primary-vaccination clones again (about 96% CD4, around 88% CD8). The bulk population could contribute abundant contaminating clonotypes to FACS-sorted repertoires.

Turning to this clonotype: Its antigen remains unidentified.

Germline V gene data show CDR1 as SEHNR and CDR2 as FQNEAQ (reference sequence). Between the trimmed V and J ends, which lost 5 bases and 1 base, there was a span of 20 bases. The CDR3 consists of 17 residues. The input for sequencing was PBMCs, taken 15 days after the yellow fever booster vaccination. The genes are TRBV7-9 and TRBJ1-1; a weak D match, TRBD1 (5 bases). The sequence derives from a man aged 25-45 years who received the YFV17D yellow fever vaccine. The CDR3 is CASSKRTSPGGNTEAFF. The CDR3 nucleotides read TGTGCCAGCAGCAAGCGGACAAGCCCGGGGGGGAACACTGAAGCTTTCTTT.